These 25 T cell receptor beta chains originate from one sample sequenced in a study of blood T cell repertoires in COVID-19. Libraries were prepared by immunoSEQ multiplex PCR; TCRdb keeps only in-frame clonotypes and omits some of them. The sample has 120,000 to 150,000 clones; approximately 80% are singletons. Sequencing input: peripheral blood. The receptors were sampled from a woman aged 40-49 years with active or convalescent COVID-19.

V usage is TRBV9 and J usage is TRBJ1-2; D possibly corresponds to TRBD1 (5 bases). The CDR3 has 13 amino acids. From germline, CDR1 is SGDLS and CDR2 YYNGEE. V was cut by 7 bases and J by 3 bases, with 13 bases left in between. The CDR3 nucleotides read TGTGCCAGCTCCCGGACGGGGGACTATGGCTACACCTTC. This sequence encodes CASSRTGDYGYTF.

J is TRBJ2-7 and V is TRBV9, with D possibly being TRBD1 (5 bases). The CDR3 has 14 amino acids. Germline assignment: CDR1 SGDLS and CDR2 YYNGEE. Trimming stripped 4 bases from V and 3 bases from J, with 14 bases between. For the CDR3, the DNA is TGTGCCAGCAGCTCTGACAGACCCAACTACGAGCAGTACTTC. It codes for CASSSDRPNYEQYF. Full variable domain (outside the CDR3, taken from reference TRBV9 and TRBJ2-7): DSGVTQTPKHLITATGQRVTLRCSPRSGDLSVYWYQQSLDQGLQFLIQYYNGEERAKGNILERFSAQQFPDLHSELNLSSLELGDSALYFCASSSDRPNYEQYFGPGTRLTVT.

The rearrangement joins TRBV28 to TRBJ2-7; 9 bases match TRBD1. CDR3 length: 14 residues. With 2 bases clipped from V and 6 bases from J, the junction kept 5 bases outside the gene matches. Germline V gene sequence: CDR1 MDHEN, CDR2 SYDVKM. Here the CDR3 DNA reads TGTGCCAGCAGTTTAAGACAGGGGGGCGGCGAGCAGTACTTC. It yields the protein CASSLRQGGGEQYF.

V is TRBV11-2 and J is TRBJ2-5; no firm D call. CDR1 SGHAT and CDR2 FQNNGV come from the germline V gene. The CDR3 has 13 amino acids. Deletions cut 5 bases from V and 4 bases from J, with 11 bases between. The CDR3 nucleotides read TGTGCCAGCAGCCGACATATAGGAGAGACCCAGTACTTC. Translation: CASSRHIGETQYF.

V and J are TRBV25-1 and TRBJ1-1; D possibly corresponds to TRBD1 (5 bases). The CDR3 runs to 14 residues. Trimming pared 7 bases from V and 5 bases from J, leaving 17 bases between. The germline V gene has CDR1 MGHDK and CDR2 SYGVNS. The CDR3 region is CASTKGRGETEAFF. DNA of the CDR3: TGTGCCAGCACCAAAGGGCGGGGGGAGACTGAAGCTTTCTTT.

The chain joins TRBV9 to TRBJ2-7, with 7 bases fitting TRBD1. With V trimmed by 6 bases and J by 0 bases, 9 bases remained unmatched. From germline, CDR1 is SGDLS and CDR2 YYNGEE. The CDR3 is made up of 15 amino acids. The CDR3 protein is CASTPTGDGSYEQYF. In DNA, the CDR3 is TGTGCCAGCACCCCTACAGGGGACGGCTCCTACGAGCAGTACTTC.

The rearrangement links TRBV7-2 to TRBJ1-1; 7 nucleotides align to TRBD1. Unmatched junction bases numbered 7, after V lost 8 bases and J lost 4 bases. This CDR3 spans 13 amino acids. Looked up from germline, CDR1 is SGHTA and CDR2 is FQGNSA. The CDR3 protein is CASRLTGSTEAFF. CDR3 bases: TGTGCCAGCCGATTGACAGGGAGCACTGAAGCTTTCTTT.

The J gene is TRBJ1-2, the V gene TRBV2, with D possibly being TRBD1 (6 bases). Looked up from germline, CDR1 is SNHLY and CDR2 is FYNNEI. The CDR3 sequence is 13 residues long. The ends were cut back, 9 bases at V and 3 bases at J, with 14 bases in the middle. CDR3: CARRLDSHYGYTF. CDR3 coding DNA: TGTGCCAGGCGGTTGGACAGCCACTATGGCTACACCTTC.

The CDR3 region has the DNA TGTGCCAGCAGCCCAGACAGGTTGGATGGCTACACCTTC. Protein sequence: CASSPDRLDGYTF. The chain has TRBV9 and TRBJ1-2; tentatively, D is TRBD1 (6 bases). This CDR3 region has 13 residues. With 4 bases removed from V and 6 bases from J, the gap between germline ends came to 13 bases. Per the germline V gene, CDR1 is SGDLS and CDR2 is YYNGEE.

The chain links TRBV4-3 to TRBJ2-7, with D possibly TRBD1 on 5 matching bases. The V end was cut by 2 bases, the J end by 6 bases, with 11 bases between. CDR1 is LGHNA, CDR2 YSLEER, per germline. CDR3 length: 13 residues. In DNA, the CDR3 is TGCGCCAGCAGCCAACAGGGAAGTTCCGAGCAGTACTTC. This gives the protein CASSQQGSSEQYF.

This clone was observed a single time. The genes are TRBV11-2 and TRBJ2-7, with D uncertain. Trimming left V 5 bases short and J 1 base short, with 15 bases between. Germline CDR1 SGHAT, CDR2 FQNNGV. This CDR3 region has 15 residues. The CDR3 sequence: CASSPTRHFSYEQYF. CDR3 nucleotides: TGTGCCAGCAGCCCAACGAGACACTTTTCCTACGAGCAGTACTTC.

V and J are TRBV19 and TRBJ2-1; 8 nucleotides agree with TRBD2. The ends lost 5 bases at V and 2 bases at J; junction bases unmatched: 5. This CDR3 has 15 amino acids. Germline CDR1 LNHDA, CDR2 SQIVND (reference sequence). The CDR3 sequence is CASSFGGAAYNEQFF. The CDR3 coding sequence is TGTGCCAGTAGTTTCGGGGGGGCGGCCTACAATGAGCAGTTCTTC.

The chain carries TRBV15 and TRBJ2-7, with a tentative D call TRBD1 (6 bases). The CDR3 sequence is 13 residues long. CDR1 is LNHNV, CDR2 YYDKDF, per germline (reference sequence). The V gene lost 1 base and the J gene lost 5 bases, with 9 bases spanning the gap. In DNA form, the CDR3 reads TGTGCCACCAGCAGAGCGGCAGGGGACGAGCAGTACTTC. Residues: CATSRAAGDEQYF.

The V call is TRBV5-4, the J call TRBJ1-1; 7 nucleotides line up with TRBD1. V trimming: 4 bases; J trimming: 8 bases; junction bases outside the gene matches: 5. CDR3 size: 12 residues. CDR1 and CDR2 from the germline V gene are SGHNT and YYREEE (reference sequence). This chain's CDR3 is CASSPGGMEAFF. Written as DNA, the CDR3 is TGTGCCAGCAGCCCAGGGGGGATGGAAGCTTTCTTT.

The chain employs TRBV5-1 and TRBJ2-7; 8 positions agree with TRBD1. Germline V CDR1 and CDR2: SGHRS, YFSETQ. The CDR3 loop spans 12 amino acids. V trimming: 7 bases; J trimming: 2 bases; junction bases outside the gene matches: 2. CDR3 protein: CASGTGPYEQYF. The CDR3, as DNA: TGCGCCAGCGGGACAGGCCCCTACGAGCAGTACTTC.

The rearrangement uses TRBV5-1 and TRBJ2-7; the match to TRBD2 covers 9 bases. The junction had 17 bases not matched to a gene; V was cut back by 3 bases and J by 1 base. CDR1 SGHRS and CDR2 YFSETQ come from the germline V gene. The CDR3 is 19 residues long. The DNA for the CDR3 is TGCGCCAGCAGCTCTATGGGACTCGGTGATAGCGGGGGTTCCTACGAGCAGTACTTC. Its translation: CASSSMGLGDSGGSYEQYF. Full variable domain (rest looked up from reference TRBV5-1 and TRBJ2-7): KAGVTQTPRYLIKTRGQQVTLSCSPISGHRSVSWYQQTPGQGLQFLFEYFSETQRNKGNFPGRFSGRQFSNSRSEMNVSTLELGDSALYLCASSSMGLGDSGGSYEQYFGPGTRLTVT.

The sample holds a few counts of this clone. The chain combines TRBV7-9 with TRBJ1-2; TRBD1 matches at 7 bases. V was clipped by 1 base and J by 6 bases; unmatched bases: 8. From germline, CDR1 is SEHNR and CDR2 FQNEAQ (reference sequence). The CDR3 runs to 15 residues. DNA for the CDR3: TGTGCCAGCAGCTTAGGTCACAGGGGAATCCATGGCTACACCTTC. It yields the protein CASSLGHRGIHGYTF.

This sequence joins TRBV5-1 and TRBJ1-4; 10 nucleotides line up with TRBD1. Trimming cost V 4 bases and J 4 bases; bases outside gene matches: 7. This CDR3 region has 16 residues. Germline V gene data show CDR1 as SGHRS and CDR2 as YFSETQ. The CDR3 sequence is CASSLPGQGVNEKLFF. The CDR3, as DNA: TGCGCCAGCAGCCTGCCCGGACAGGGGGTTAATGAAAAACTGTTTTTT.

CDR3 amino acids: CSVGSGNQPQHF. CDR3 in DNA: TGCAGCGTTGGCTCAGGGAATCAGCCCCAGCATTTT. The genes are TRBV29-1 and TRBJ1-5; TRBD1 might be the D (5 bases). The germline V gene encodes CDR1 SQVTM and CDR2 ANQGSEA. The CDR3 has 12 residues. The germline V and J ends were trimmed by 4 bases and 4 bases, with 8 bases remaining between them.

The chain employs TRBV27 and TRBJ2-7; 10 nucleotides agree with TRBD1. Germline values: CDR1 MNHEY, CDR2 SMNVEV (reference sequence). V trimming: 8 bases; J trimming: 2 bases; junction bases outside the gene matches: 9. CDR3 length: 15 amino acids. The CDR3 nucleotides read TGTGCCAGCTCCATCCGACAGGGGGCCCCCTACGAGCAGTACTTC. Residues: CASSIRQGAPYEQYF.

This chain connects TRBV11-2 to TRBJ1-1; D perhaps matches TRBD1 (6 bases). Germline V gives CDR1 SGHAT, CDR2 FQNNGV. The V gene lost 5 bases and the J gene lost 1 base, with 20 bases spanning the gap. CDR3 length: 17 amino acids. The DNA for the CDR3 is TGTGCCAGCAGCCCCGCCCCCCGGTCGGGACAGAACACTGAAGCTTTCTTT. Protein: CASSPAPRSGQNTEAFF.

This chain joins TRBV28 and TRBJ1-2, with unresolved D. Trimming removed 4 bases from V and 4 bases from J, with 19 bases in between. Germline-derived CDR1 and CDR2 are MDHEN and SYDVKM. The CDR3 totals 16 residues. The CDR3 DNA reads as TGTGCCAGCAGTTCACCTCGGACTGAAGAGGGCTATGGCTACACCTTC. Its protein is CASSSPRTEEGYGYTF.

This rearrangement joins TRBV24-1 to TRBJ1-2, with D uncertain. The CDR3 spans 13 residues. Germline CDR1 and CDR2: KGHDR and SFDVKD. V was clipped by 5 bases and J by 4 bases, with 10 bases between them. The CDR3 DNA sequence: TGTGCCACCAGTGGGGGAGGAAGCTATGGCTACACCTTC. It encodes CATSGGGSYGYTF.

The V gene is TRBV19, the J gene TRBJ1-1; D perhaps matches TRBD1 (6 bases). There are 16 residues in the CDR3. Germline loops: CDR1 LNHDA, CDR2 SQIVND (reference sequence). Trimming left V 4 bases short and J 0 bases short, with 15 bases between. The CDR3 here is CASSTGQYLMNTEAFF. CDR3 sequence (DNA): TGTGCCAGTAGTACCGGACAGTACCTCATGAACACTGAAGCTTTCTTT.

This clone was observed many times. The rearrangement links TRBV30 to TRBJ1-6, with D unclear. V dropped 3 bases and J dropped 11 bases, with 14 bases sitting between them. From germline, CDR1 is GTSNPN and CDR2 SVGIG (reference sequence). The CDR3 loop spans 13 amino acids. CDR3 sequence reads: CAWSRGRVTPLHF. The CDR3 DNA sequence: TGTGCCTGGAGCCGAGGGAGGGTTACACCCCTCCACTTT. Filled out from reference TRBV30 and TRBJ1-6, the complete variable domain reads SQTIHQWPATLVQPVGSPLSLECTVEGTSNPNLYWYRQAAGRGLQLLFYSVGIGQISSEVPQNLSASRPQDRQFILSSKKLLLSDSGFYLCAWSRGRVTPLHFGNGTRLTVT.